These T cell receptor beta chains were read from a single sample in a study of cytomegalovirus exposure and HLA in healthy donors. This table comes from immunoSEQ multiplex PCR, and its TCRdb copy is limited to in-frame clones, with some not included. The data hold fewer than 350,000 clones, with around 87% observed a single time. Specimen: PBMCs. These receptors were collected from a young woman in good health and CMV-seronegative. The CDR3 runs from the conserved cysteine through the conserved F or W. D genes are given only for firm matches. Size is stated for part of the rows, as once, few or many counts, or as a class when the clone is expanded.

abundance	d_gene	v_gene	j_gene	CDR3aa	CDR3nt
NA	TRBD1	TRBV28	TRBJ2-7	CASSLAGTGVLGEQYF	TGTGCCAGCAGCCTTGCCGGGACAGGGGTACTTGGCGAGCAGTACTTC
NA	NA	TRBV19	TRBJ2-4	CATESRDIQYF	TGTGCCACGGAGTCCCGGGACATTCAGTACTTC
NA	NA	TRBV18	TRBJ2-2	CASSPGKNTGELFF	TGTGCCAGCTCACCCGGGAAGAACACCGGGGAGCTGTTTTTT
NA	TRBD2	TRBV2	TRBJ2-1	CASNEAGAGEQFF	TGTGCCAGCAATGAAGCGGGAGCGGGTGAGCAGTTCTTC
NA	TRBD1	TRBV19	TRBJ2-3	CASSMEGQGISTDTQYF	TGTGCCAGTAGTATGGAGGGACAGGGCATCAGCACAGATACGCAGTATTTT
NA	TRBD2	TRBV5-1	TRBJ2-3	CASSLGASGNTDTQYF	TGCGCCAGCAGCTTGGGGGCTAGCGGGAACACAGATACGCAGTATTTT
NA	NA	TRBV6-6	TRBJ1-4	CASADSNEKLFF	TGTGCCAGCGCGGACTCTAATGAAAAACTGTTTTTT
NA	NA	TRBV19	TRBJ2-7	CASTRQVGSYEQYF	TGTGCCAGTACTAGACAGGTAGGGTCCTACGAGCAGTACTTC
NA	TRBD2	TRBV28	TRBJ2-7	CASSLAGVSYEQYF	TGTGCCAGCAGTTTAGCGGGAGTTAGCTACGAGCAGTACTTC
NA	NA	TRBV11-3	TRBJ1-1	CASSLRTANEAFF	TGTGCCAGCAGCCTCCGGACAGCAAATGAAGCTTTCTTT
NA	NA	TRBV2	TRBJ2-3	CASSARQALGDTQYF	TGTGCCAGCAGCGCCAGACAGGCCCTCGGAGATACGCAGTATTTT
NA	NA	TRBV6-1	TRBJ2-7	CASKRENRAPYEQYF	TGTGCCAGCAAGAGGGAGAACAGGGCCCCCTACGAGCAGTACTTC
NA	TRBD1	TRBV6-5	TRBJ1-2	CASRQGAQSYTF	TGTGCCAGCAGACAGGGGGCGCAGAGCTACACCTTC
NA	TRBD2	TRBV5-8	TRBJ2-7	CASSLAAAGYYEQYF	TGTGCCAGCAGCTTGGCAGCAGCGGGATATTACGAGCAGTACTTC
NA	TRBD1	TRBV28	TRBJ2-6	CASSWPGQGGSGANVLTF	TGTGCCAGCAGTTGGCCGGGACAGGGAGGCTCTGGGGCCAACGTCCTGACTTTC
NA	TRBD1	TRBV7-9	TRBJ1-2	CASSPTGIYGYTF	TGTGCCAGCAGCCCGACAGGGATCTATGGCTACACCTTC
NA	NA	TRBV7-7	TRBJ2-5	CASSPGASGQETQYF	TGTGCCAGCAGCCCAGGGGCTAGCGGCCAAGAGACCCAGTACTTC
NA	TRBD1	TRBV28	TRBJ2-1	CASSPGTGSYNEQFF	TGTGCCAGCAGTCCCGGGACAGGGAGCTACAATGAGCAGTTCTTC
NA	TRBD1	TRBV9	TRBJ2-1	CASHGTGSNEQFF	TGTGCCAGCCATGGGACAGGGAGTAATGAGCAGTTCTTC
NA	NA	TRBV7-2	TRBJ1-5	CASSLEGGLQPQHF	TGTGCCAGCAGCTTAGAGGGAGGGCTTCAGCCCCAGCATTTT
NA	NA	TRBV2	TRBJ1-4	CASSGTARGEKLFF	TGTGCCAGCAGTGGGACAGCCCGGGGTGAAAAACTGTTTTTT
NA	NA	TRBV4-1	TRBJ2-1	CASSQDPLESSYNEQFF	TGCGCCAGCAGCCAAGATCCCCTAGAAAGCTCCTACAATGAGCAGTTCTTC
NA	TRBD2	TRBV2	TRBJ2-7	CASRGAGGPYEQYF	TGTGCCAGCAGGGGAGCGGGAGGCCCCTACGAGCAGTACTTC
NA	NA	TRBV5-1	TRBJ1-2	CASSLESSDGYTF	TGCGCCAGCAGCTTGGAGTCGAGCGATGGCTACACCTTC
once	NA	TRBV28	TRBJ1-1	CASSLAGRSTEAFF	TGTGCCAGCAGTTTGGCAGGGAGGTCCACTGAAGCTTTCTTT
NA	NA	TRBV5-1	TRBJ2-3	CASKSVDTQYF	TGCGCCAGCAAGTCGGTAGATACGCAGTATTTT
NA	NA	TRBV29-1	TRBJ2-4	CSVGGSLTADKNIQYF	TGCAGCGTTGGAGGATCTTTGACAGCTGACAAAAACATTCAGTACTTC
NA	NA	TRBV7-9	TRBJ1-5	CASSFGGVSNQPQHF	TGTGCCAGCAGCTTCGGGGGGGTTAGCAATCAGCCCCAGCATTTT
NA	NA	TRBV7-8	TRBJ1-5	CASSLGRPPPGRQPQHF	TGTGCCAGCAGCTTGGGAAGACCACCACCAGGGCGTCAGCCCCAGCATTTT
NA	TRBD1	TRBV7-9	TRBJ1-6	CASSSEGAGNSPLHF	TGTGCCAGCAGCTCTGAGGGGGCCGGTAATTCACCCCTCCACTTT
once	NA	TRBV15	TRBJ2-5	CATSRISRETQYF	TGTGCCACCAGCAGAATCTCTCGGGAGACCCAGTACTTC
NA	NA	TRBV11-2	TRBJ1-4	CASSSGQLNEKLFF	TGTGCCAGCAGCTCTGGACAGCTTAATGAAAAACTGTTTTTT
NA	NA	TRBV5-4	TRBJ2-3	CASSPSSLGLSTDTQYF	TGTGCCAGCAGCCCATCCTCACTAGGTCTTAGCACAGATACGCAGTATTTT
NA	NA	TRBV10-1	TRBJ2-7	CASSETGVHEQYF	TGCGCCAGCAGTGAGACGGGAGTACACGAGCAGTACTTC
NA	NA	TRBV19	TRBJ1-1	CASRGRNTEAFF	TGTGCCAGTAGAGGGAGAAACACTGAAGCTTTCTTT
NA	TRBD1	TRBV28	TRBJ1-1	CASSSTGDTEAFF	TGTGCCAGCAGTTCTACAGGGGACACTGAAGCTTTCTTT
NA	NA	TRBV2	TRBJ1-3	CASSAGLENGNTIYF	TGTGCCAGCAGTGCGGGACTGGAAAATGGAAACACCATATATTTT
NA	NA	TRBV7-9	TRBJ2-7	CASSLPGSYEQYF	TGTGCCAGCAGCTTACCGGGGTCCTACGAGCAGTACTTC
NA	NA	TRBV7-2	TRBJ1-2	CASSNIVLGAANYGYTF	TGTGCCAGCAGTAATATAGTTCTTGGGGCAGCTAACTATGGCTACACCTTC
NA	TRBD2	TRBV19	TRBJ2-7	CATTIGASGPPYEQYF	TGTGCCACCACCATCGGGGCTAGCGGACCACCCTACGAGCAGTACTTC
NA	TRBD2	TRBV29-1	TRBJ2-7	CSVGLAPYEQYF	TGCAGCGTGGGACTAGCGCCGTACGAGCAGTACTTC
once	NA	TRBV13	TRBJ2-7	CASSLGYRYEQYF	TGTGCCAGCAGCTTAGGCTATCGCTACGAGCAGTACTTC
once	TRBD2	TRBV4-1	TRBJ2-7	CASSQGALPGLEQYF	TGCGCCAGCAGCCAAGGGGCGTTACCGGGACTAGAGCAGTACTTC
NA	NA	TRBV18	TRBJ1-4	CASSPQLQNEKLFF	TGTGCCAGCTCACCACAGTTACAGAATGAAAAACTGTTTTTT
NA	TRBD2	TRBV18	TRBJ2-7	CASSPGGASYEQYF	TGTGCCAGCTCACCCGGGGGGGCCTCCTACGAGCAGTACTTC
NA	NA	TRBV19	TRBJ2-7	CASSITGETYEQYF	TGTGCCAGTAGTATAACAGGTGAGACCTACGAGCAGTACTTC
NA	TRBD2	TRBV6-6	TRBJ2-3	CASSWLAGGGDTQYF	TGTGCCAGCAGTTGGCTGGCGGGAGGCGGAGATACGCAGTATTTT
NA	TRBD2	TRBV6-1	TRBJ2-3	CASSLSGRGTDTQYF	TGTGCCAGCAGTCTTAGCGGGAGAGGCACAGATACGCAGTATTTT
NA	TRBD1	TRBV5-1	TRBJ2-7	CASSLGPGTGGWYEQYF	TGCGCCAGCAGCTTGGGTCCCGGGACAGGGGGCTGGTACGAGCAGTACTTC
NA	NA	TRBV5-1	TRBJ2-1	CASSQGGGGGEQFF	TGCGCCAGCAGCCAAGGAGGTGGGGGAGGTGAGCAGTTCTTC
few	TRBD1	TRBV28	TRBJ1-5	CASSLWVAGGGQPQHF	TGTGCCAGCAGTTTATGGGTAGCAGGGGGCGGCCAGCCCCAGCATTTT
once	NA	TRBV6-5	TRBJ2-7	CASTRTRSSYEQYF	TGTGCCAGCACACGGACAAGAAGCTCCTACGAGCAGTACTTC
NA	NA	TRBV30	TRBJ2-1	CALLLFHNEQFF	TGTGCCTTACTCCTTTTCCACAATGAGCAGTTCTTC
NA	NA	TRBV29-1	TRBJ1-2	CSDNAGDGYTF	TGCAGCGATAACGCAGGGGATGGCTACACCTTC
NA	TRBD2	TRBV15	TRBJ2-3	CATSKPGGFTDTQYF	TGTGCCACCAGCAAACCGGGGGGGTTCACAGATACGCAGTATTTT